The sequence of this T cell receptor (beta chain) was determined in a study of CD8+ T cells in alopecia areata. Peripheral blood and lesional scalp punch biopsies came from alopecia areata patients. Starting from PBMCs, sorting isolated CD4+ and CD8+ T cells. RNA, once extracted, was reverse transcribed into cDNA for use as the sequencing template. TCRdb's copy holds only in-frame clones and misses some; the assay was immunoSEQ multiplex PCR. The table records about 110,000 clones, 50% to 70% of them present only once. CDR1 is SGDLS and CDR2 is YYNGEE in the germline V gene. V lost 4 bases to trimming and J lost 3 bases; unmatched junction nucleotides: 11. This CDR3 is built from 17 residues.

The sequenced sample consisted of NKG2D-low CD8+ T cells sorted from blood. The clonotype was recovered from a human donor with alopecia areata. The V and J genes are TRBV9 and TRBJ2-3; 10 nucleotides align to TRBD2. The CDR3: CASSRRASGSLTDTQYF. CDR3 nucleotides: TGTGCCAGCAGCCGTAGGGCTAGCGGGAGTCTGACAGATACGCAGTATTTT.